Listed here is a single TCR beta chain. The conserved final phenylalanine or tryptophan is absent from the CDR3, which likely points to a read error. Because the CDR3's place on the DNA is in doubt, the DNA is left out and the CDR3 is given as listed by TCRdb. This record belongs to a study of T cells in Graves' hyperthyroidism and ophthalmopathy. The CDR3 has 11 amino acids, counting both end residues. Germline-derived CDR1 and CDR2 are SEHNR and FQNEAQ (reference sequence). Authors of the study amplified TCR beta CDR3 regions from RNA transcripts. When the TCR CDR3 underwent first-round RT-PCR, the HTBI primer set was used. TCRdb re-analysed the multiplex PCR reads in MiXCR, keeping a single row per CDR3 protein. The repertoire includes 350,000 to 400,000 distinct CDR3 sequences, about 19% of them detected once, and around 4% sits in the top ten.

The TCR was taken from a woman aged 18-29 years with Graves' hyperthyroidism. Sequenced material: blood. V gene TRBV7-9 combines with J gene TRBJ1-1. The CDR3 sequence: CASSPNTEACL.